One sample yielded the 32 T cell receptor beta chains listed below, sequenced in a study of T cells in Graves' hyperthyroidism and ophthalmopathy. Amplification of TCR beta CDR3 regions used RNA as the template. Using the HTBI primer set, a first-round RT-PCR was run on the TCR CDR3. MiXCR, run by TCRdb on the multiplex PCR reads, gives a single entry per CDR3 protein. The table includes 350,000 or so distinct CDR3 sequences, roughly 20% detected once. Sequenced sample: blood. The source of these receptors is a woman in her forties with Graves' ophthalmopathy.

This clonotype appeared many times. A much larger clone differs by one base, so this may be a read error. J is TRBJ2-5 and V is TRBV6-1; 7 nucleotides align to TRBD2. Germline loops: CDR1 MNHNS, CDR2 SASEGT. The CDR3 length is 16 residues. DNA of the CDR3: TGTGCCGGCAGTGAGGCTAGCGGAGGCCTGGGGGAGACCCAGTACTTC. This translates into CAGSEASGGLGETQYF.

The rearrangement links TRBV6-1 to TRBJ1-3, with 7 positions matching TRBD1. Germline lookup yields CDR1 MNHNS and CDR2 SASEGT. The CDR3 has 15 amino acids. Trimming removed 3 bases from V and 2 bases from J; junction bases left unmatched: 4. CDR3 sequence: CASSDQTGTGNTIYF. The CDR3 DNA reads TGTGCCAGCAGTGACCAGACAGGGACTGGAAACACCATATATTTT.

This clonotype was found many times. The CDR3 region has the DNA TGTGCCTGGAATGGACAGAACACCGGGGAGCTGTTTTTT. This translates into CAWNGQNTGELFF. This chain links TRBV30 with TRBJ2-2, with D possibly TRBD1 on 5 matching bases. V was clipped by 4 bases and J by 1 base, with 7 bases between them. CDR3 length: 13 amino acids. CDR1 is GTSNPN and CDR2 is SVGIG in the germline V gene (reference sequence).

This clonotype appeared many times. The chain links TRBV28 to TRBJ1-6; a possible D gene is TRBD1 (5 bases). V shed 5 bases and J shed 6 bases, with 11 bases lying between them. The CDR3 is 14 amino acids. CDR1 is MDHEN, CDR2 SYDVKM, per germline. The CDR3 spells CASSEGPINSPLHF. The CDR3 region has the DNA TGTGCCAGCAGTGAGGGACCGATTAATTCACCCCTCCACTTT.

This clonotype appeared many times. CDR3 protein: CASTGGRSQRQETQYF. In DNA, the CDR3 is TGTGCCAGCACTGGGGGCCGATCTCAACGCCAAGAGACCCAGTACTTC. The chain couples TRBV2 to TRBJ2-5; a weak D match, TRBD1 (6 bases). This CDR3 is 16 amino acids long. V was shortened by 7 bases and J by 1 base, with 19 bases between the two germline ends. In germline, CDR1 is SNHLY, CDR2 FYNNEI.

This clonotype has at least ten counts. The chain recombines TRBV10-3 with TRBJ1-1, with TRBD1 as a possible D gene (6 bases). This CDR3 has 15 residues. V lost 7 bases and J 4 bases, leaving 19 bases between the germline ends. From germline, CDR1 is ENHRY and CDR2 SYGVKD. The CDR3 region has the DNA TGTGCCATCAATTCCGACAGGACGCGAGTCACTGAAGCTTTCTTT. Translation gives CAINSDRTRVTEAFF.

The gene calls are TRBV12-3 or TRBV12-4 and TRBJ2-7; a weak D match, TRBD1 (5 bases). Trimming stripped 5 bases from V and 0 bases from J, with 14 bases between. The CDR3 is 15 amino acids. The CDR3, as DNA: TGTGCCAGCAGTACCCGGACAAAGAGCTCCTACGAGCAGTACTTC. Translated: CASSTRTKSSYEQYF.

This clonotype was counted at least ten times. CDR3: CAWSPQSKNTEAFF. DNA for the CDR3: TGTGCCTGGAGTCCACAATCCAAGAACACTGAAGCTTTCTTT. This rearrangement joins TRBV30 to TRBJ1-1; D ambiguous. The CDR3 contains 14 residues. V dropped 2 bases and J dropped 1 base, with 11 bases sitting between them. CDR1 is GTSNPN, CDR2 SVGIG, per germline (reference sequence).

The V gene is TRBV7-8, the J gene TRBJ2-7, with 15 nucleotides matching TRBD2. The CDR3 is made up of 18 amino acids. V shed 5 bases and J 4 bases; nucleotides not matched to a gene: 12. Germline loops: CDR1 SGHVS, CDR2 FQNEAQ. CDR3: CASSPRTSGGASSYEQYF. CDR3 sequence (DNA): TGTGCCAGCAGCCCTAGGACTAGCGGGGGGGCCTCGTCTTACGAGCAGTACTTC.

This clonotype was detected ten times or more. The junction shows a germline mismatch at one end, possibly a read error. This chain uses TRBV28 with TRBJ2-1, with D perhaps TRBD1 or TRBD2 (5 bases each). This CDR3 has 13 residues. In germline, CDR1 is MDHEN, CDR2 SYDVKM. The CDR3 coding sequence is TGTGCCACCCGGGACGACTCCTACAGTGAGCAGTTCTTC. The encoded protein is CATRDDSYSEQFF.

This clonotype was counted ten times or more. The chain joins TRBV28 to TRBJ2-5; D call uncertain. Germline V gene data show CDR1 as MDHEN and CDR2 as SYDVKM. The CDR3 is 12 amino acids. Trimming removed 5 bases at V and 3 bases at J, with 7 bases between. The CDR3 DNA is TGTGCCAGCAGTCCCGTAAAAGAGACCCAGTACTTC. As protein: CASSPVKETQYF.

The CDR3 nucleotides are TGCAGTGCTAGAGAATCGGCTATCTCCCCGGAGACCCAGTACTTC. The encoded protein is CSARESAISPETQYF. The J gene is TRBJ2-5, the V gene TRBV20-1; D unclear. Germline CDR1 DFQATT, CDR2 SNEGSKA (reference sequence). The CDR3 length is 15 residues. V was cut by 0 bases and J by 5 bases, with 16 bases left in between.

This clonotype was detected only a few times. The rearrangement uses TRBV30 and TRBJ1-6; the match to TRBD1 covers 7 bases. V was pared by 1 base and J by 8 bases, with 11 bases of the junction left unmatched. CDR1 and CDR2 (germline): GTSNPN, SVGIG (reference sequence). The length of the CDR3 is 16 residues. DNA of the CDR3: TGTGCCTGGAGTGGGGACAGCCCGGGCAATCATTCACCCCTCCACTTT. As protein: CAWSGDSPGNHSPLHF.

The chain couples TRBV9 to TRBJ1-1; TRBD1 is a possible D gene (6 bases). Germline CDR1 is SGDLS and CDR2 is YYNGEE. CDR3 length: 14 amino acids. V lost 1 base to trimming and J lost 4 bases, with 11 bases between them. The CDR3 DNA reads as TGTGCCAGCAGCGTATCAGGGGATTTCACTGAAGCTTTCTTT. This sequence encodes CASSVSGDFTEAFF.

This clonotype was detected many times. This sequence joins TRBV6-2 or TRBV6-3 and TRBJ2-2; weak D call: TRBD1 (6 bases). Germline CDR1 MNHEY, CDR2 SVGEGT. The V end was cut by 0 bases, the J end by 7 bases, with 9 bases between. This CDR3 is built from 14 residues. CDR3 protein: CASSYSRGSGELFF. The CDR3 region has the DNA TGTGCCAGCAGTTACTCGAGGGGGAGCGGGGAGCTGTTTTTT.

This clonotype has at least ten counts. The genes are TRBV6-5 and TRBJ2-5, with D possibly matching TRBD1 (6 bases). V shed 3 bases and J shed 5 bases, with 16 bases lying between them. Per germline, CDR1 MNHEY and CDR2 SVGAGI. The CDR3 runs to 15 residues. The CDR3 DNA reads TGTGCCAGCAGTTATTTCGGGACACAAGGGGAGACCCAGTACTTC. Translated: CASSYFGTQGETQYF.

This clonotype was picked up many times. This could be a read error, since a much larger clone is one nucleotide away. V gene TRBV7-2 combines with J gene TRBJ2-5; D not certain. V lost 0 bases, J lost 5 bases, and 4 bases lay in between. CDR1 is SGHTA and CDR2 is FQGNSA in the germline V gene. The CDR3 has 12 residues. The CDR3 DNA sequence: TGTGCCAGCAGCTTAGCGTGGGAGACCCAGTACTTC. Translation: CASSLAWETQYF.

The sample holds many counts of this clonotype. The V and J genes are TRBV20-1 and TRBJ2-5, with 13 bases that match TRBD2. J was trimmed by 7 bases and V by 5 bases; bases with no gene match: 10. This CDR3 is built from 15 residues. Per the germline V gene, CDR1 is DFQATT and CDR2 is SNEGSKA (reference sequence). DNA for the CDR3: TGCAGTGCTTCGTACACTAGCGGGAGGGCGGGGACCCAGTACTTC. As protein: CSASYTSGRAGTQYF.

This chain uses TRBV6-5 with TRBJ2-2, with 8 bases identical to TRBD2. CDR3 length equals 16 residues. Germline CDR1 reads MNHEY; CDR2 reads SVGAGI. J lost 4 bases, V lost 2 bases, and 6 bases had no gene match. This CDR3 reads CASSYATSAFTGELFF. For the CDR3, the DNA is TGTGCCAGCAGTTACGCGACTAGCGCATTCACCGGGGAGCTGTTTTTT.

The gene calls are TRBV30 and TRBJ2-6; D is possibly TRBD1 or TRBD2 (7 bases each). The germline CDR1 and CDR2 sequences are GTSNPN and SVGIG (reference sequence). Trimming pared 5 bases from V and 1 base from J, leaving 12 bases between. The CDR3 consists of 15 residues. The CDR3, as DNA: TGTGCCTGGGGCAGGGGGGGATCTGGGGCCAACGTCCTGACTTTC. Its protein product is CAWGRGGSGANVLTF. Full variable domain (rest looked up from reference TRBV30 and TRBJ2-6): SQTIHQWPATLVQPVGSPLSLECTVEGTSNPNLYWYRQAAGRGLQLLFYSVGIGQISSEVPQNLSASRPQDRQFILSSKKLLLSDSGFYLCAWGRGGSGANVLTFGAGSRLTVL.

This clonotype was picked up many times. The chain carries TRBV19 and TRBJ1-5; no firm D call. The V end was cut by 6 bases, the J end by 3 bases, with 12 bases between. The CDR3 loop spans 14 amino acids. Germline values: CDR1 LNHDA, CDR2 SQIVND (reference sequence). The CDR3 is CASSLTSSNQPQHF. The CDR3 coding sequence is TGTGCCAGTAGCCTGACTTCCTCCAATCAGCCCCAGCATTTT.

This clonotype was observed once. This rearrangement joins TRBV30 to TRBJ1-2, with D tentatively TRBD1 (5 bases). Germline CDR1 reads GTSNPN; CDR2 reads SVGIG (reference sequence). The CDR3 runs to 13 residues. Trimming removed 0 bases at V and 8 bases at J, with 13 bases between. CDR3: CAWSVPPGKGYTF. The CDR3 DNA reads TGTGCCTGGAGTGTACCCCCAGGGAAAGGCTACACCTTC.

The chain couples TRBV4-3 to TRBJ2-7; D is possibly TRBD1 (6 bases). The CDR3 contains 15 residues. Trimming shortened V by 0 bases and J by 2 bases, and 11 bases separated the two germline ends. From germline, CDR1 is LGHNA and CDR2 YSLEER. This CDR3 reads CASSQDFGTTYEQYF. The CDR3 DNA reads TGCGCCAGCAGCCAAGATTTCGGGACAACCTACGAGCAGTACTTC.

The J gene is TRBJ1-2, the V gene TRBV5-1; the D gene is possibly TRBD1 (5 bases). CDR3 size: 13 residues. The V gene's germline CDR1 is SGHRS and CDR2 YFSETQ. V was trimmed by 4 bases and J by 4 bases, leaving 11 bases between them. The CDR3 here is CASSQGATYGYTF. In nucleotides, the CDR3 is TGCGCCAGCAGCCAGGGAGCGACCTATGGCTACACCTTC.

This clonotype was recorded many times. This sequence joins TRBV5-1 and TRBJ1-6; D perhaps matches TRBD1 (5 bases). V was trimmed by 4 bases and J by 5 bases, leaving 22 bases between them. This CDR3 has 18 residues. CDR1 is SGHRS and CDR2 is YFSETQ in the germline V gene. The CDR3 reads CASSPVSPRGANNSPLHF. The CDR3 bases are TGCGCCAGCAGCCCGGTATCTCCGAGGGGCGCAAATAATTCACCCCTCCACTTT. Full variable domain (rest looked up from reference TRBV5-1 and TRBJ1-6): KAGVTQTPRYLIKTRGQQVTLSCSPISGHRSVSWYQQTPGQGLQFLFEYFSETQRNKGNFPGRFSGRQFSNSRSEMNVSTLELGDSALYLCASSPVSPRGANNSPLHFGNGTRLTVT.

The CDR3 nucleotides read TGTGCCAGCAGTTGGGACAGGGGTCACGAGCAGTACTTC. This sequence encodes CASSWDRGHEQYF. This chain connects TRBV2 to TRBJ2-7, with 10 bases that match TRBD1. J gave up 5 bases and V 5 bases, and 3 bases lay outside the gene matches. The germline V gene has CDR1 SNHLY and CDR2 FYNNEI. The CDR3 loop spans 13 amino acids.

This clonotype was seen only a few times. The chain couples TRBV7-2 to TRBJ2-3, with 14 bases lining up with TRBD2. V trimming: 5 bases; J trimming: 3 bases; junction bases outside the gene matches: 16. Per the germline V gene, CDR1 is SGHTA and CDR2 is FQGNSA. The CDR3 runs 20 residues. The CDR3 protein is CASSTGLAGGLIRGTDTQYF. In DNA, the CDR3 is TGTGCCAGCAGCACCGGACTAGCGGGAGGCCTCATACGAGGGACAGATACGCAGTATTTT.

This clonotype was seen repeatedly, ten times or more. The CDR3 nucleotides are TGCGCCAGCAGCCATCCTAGGAACGCCTACGAGCAGTACTTC. Its protein is CASSHPRNAYEQYF. The V call is TRBV4-1, the J call TRBJ2-7; D is unresolved. V shed 3 bases and J shed 2 bases, with 11 bases lying between them. Germline V lookup: CDR1 MGHRA, CDR2 YSYEKL. This CDR3 comprises 14 residues.

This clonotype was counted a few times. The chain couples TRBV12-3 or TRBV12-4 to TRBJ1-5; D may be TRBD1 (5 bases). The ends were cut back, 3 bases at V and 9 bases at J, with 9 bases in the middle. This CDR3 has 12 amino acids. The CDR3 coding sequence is TGTGCCAGCAGTTTCACAGGTTCGCCCCAGCATTTT. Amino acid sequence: CASSFTGSPQHF.

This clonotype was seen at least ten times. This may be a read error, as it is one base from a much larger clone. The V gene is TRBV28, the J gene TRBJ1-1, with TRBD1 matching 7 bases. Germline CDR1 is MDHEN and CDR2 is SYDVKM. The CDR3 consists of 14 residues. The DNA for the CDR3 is TGTGCCAGCAGTTTCGTCACAGGGGTTGCTGAAGCTTCCTTT. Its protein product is CASSFVTGVAEASF.

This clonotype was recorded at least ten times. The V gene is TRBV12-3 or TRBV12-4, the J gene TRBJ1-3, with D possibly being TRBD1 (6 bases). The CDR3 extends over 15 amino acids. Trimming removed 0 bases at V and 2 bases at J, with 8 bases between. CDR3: CASSLAWTAGNTIYF. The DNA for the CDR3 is TGTGCCAGCAGTTTAGCCTGGACAGCTGGAAACACCATATATTTT.

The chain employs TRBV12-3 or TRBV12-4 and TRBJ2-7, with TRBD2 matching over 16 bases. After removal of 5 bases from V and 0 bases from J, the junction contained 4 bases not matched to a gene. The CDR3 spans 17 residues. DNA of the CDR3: TGTGCCAGCAGTCCCGGGACTAGCGGGAGGGCCTCCTACGAGCAGTACTTC. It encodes CASSPGTSGRASYEQYF.